The 13 T cell receptor beta chains below were found in one sample sequenced in a study of cytomegalovirus exposure and HLA in healthy donors. 13 Jbeta primers and 60 Vbeta primers were used for the PCR. Assay used: immunoSEQ multiplex PCR; TCRdb lists only in-frame clones, some missing. This table holds about 86,000 clones, 70% to 80% found once. Sample: PBMCs. Source of these receptors: a man between 60 and 75 years old in good health and CMV-seronegative.

This clone was observed a handful of times. The gene calls are TRBV5-6 and TRBJ2-5; TRBD1 matches 9 bases. Looked up from germline, CDR1 is SGHDT and CDR2 is YYEEEE. The CDR3 sequence is 15 residues long. Trimming at V came to 2 bases and at J to 5 bases, leaving 7 bases not matched to a gene. For the CDR3, the DNA is TGTGCCAGCAGCTTAGGGACAGGGCTTAGGGAGACCCAGTACTTC. Protein: CASSLGTGLRETQYF.

The chain employs TRBV28 and TRBJ2-3; tentatively, D is TRBD1 (6 bases). Germline V gene sequence: CDR1 MDHEN, CDR2 SYDVKM. V lost 3 bases to trimming and J lost 0 bases, with 10 bases between them. This CDR3 has 15 residues. In DNA form, the CDR3 reads TGTGCCAGCAGTTTCGGGCAGGGGAGCACAGATACGCAGTATTTT. It translates to CASSFGQGSTDTQYF.

The count of this clone is one. This chain links TRBV18 with TRBJ2-3; TRBD2 matches at 11 bases. Losses at the gene ends were 2 bases for V and 0 bases for J; bases not matched to a gene: 4. Germline CDR1 and CDR2: KGHSH and LQKENI. The CDR3 length is 17 residues. The CDR3 bases are TGTGCCAGCTCACCAACCAGGACTAGCGGGAGCACAGATACGCAGTATTTT. This gives the protein CASSPTRTSGSTDTQYF.

The chain joins TRBV5-1 to TRBJ1-6; no reliable D call. Trimming shortened V by 0 bases and J by 7 bases, and 5 bases separated the two germline ends. The CDR3 runs 13 residues. Germline CDR1 reads SGHRS; CDR2 reads YFSETQ. CDR3 DNA sequence: TGCGCCAGCAGCTTGGAACGGAATTCACCCCTCCACTTT. Amino acids: CASSLERNSPLHF.

V and J are TRBV19 and TRBJ2-7; TRBD2 might be the D (5 bases). The germline V gene has CDR1 LNHDA and CDR2 SQIVND (reference sequence). The CDR3 has 12 residues. V was clipped by 5 bases and J by 3 bases, with 8 bases between them. The DNA for the CDR3 is TGTGCCAGTAGTTCTGCGGGCTACGAGCAGTACTTC. Amino acid sequence: CASSSAGYEQYF.

The V gene is TRBV10-3, the J gene TRBJ1-2, with 9 bases aligning to TRBD1. V shed 6 bases, J shed 8 bases, and the junction held 13 bases outside the gene matches. This CDR3 is 15 amino acids long. Per the germline V gene, CDR1 is ENHRY and CDR2 is SYGVKD. The CDR3 loop is CAISEGGQGVGGYTF. The CDR3 bases are TGTGCCATCAGCGAGGGGGGACAGGGAGTTGGAGGCTACACCTTC.

This chain uses TRBV28 with TRBJ1-6; no firm D call. V lost 2 bases and J 5 bases, leaving 10 bases between the germline ends. In germline, CDR1 is MDHEN, CDR2 SYDVKM. The CDR3 extends over 15 amino acids. The CDR3 region has the DNA TGTGCCAGCAGTTTAGGCGGGTTAGATAATTCACCCCTCCACTTT. It is translated as CASSLGGLDNSPLHF.

V is TRBV19 and J is TRBJ2-3, with 8 bases lining up with TRBD1. Germline V gene lookup returns CDR1 LNHDA and CDR2 SQIVND (reference sequence). Unmatched junction bases numbered 6, after V lost 2 bases and J lost 5 bases. The CDR3 totals 15 residues. The DNA of the CDR3 is TGTGCCAGTAGTATAAGGACAGGGTCCATAGATACGCAGTATTTT. This translates into CASSIRTGSIDTQYF.

The gene calls are TRBV16 and TRBJ2-2; D is ambiguous. Germline V gives CDR1 KGHSY, CDR2 FQNENV. The CDR3 consists of 14 residues. The ends were cut back, 1 base at V and 5 bases at J, with 8 bases in the middle. The CDR3 protein is CASSQFTDTGELFF. For the CDR3, the DNA is TGTGCCAGCAGCCAATTTACAGATACCGGGGAGCTGTTTTTT.

The rearrangement links TRBV7-9 to TRBJ2-7, with a weak D call TRBD1 (7 bases). The CDR3 totals 15 residues. Trimming removed 5 bases at V and 4 bases at J, with 18 bases between. Germline values: CDR1 SEHNR, CDR2 FQNEAQ (reference sequence). CDR3 sequence (DNA): TGTGCCAGCAGCCGCGGGACAGATGCTTTGTACGAGCAGTACTTC. It translates to CASSRGTDALYEQYF. Drawing the rest from reference TRBV7-9 and TRBJ2-7, the complete variable domain is DTGVSQNPRHKITKRGQNVTFRCDPISEHNRLYWYRQTLGQGPEFLTYFQNEAQLEKSRLLSDRFSAERPKGSFSTLEIQRTEQGDSAMYLCASSRGTDALYEQYFGPGTRLTVT.

The chain is built from TRBV19 and TRBJ1-1; no definite D call. CDR1 and CDR2 (germline): LNHDA, SQIVND (reference sequence). The CDR3 consists of 14 residues. Trimming stripped 5 bases from V and 1 base from J, with 11 bases between. This CDR3 is CASSPWARNTEAFF. The CDR3 DNA sequence: TGTGCCAGTAGTCCCTGGGCGAGGAACACTGAAGCTTTCTTT.

This chain connects TRBV28 to TRBJ2-7; D possibly corresponds to TRBD1 (6 bases). This CDR3 is 12 amino acids long. Germline CDR1 and CDR2: MDHEN and SYDVKM. V was cut by 6 bases and J by 7 bases, with 13 bases left in between. In DNA form, the CDR3 reads TGTGCCAGCAGGGACAGCTCTCGAGAGCAGTACTTC. Amino acids: CASRDSSREQYF.

A few counts support this clone. The V gene is TRBV5-5, the J gene TRBJ2-5; 7 nucleotides line up with TRBD2. The germline CDR1 and CDR2 sequences are SGHKS and YYEKEE (reference sequence). CDR3 length equals 14 residues. V trimming: 0 bases; J trimming: 6 bases; junction bases outside the gene matches: 5. The CDR3 protein is CASSLGGLSKTQYF. The DNA of the CDR3 is TGTGCCAGCAGCTTGGGGGGACTAAGTAAGACCCAGTACTTC.